The T cell receptor beta chain described here comes from a study of blood T cell repertoires in COVID-19. Study-wide context: Acute-phase and convalescent COVID-19 samples originated in the United States, Italy and Spain.

Libraries were prepared by immunoSEQ multiplex PCR; TCRdb keeps only in-frame clonotypes and omits some of them. This sample has about 81,000 clones, with approximately 90% found just once. The CDR3 runs 14 residues. Per the germline V gene, CDR1 is ENHRY and CDR2 is SYGVKD. V shed 7 bases and J shed 3 bases, with 13 bases lying between them. This chain connects TRBV10-3 to TRBJ1-3, with a possible D match to TRBD1 (6 bases). The origin of this receptor is a man in his 70s with active or convalescent COVID-19. Sequenced input: peripheral blood. The CDR3 is CAIKTGGGGNTIYF. The DNA of the CDR3 is TGTGCCATCAAAACGGGGGGCGGTGGAAACACCATATATTTT.